This T cell receptor (beta chain) comes out of a study of cytomegalovirus exposure and HLA in healthy donors. Both 60 Vbeta primers and 13 Jbeta primers went into the PCR. The protocol was immunoSEQ multiplex PCR, while the TCRdb copy is restricted to in-frame clones and leaves out a portion. Altogether fewer than 200,000 clones are present, about 79% being singletons, with the ten largest covering approximately 0.76%. This clone was seen a handful of times. The V gene end was trimmed by 5 bases and the J gene end by 3 bases; junction bases not matched to a gene: 10. CDR1 SGHTA and CDR2 FQGNSA come from the germline V gene. CDR3 length equals 16 residues.

The sequence was collected from a female donor in good health and CMV-seronegative. The rearrangement joins TRBV7-2 to TRBJ2-7; 10 nucleotides agree with TRBD2. Sequencing used PBMCs. CDR3 loop: CASSPRRGLALYEQYF. The CDR3 DNA sequence: TGTGCCAGCAGCCCGCGGCGGGGACTAGCGCTCTACGAGCAGTACTTC.